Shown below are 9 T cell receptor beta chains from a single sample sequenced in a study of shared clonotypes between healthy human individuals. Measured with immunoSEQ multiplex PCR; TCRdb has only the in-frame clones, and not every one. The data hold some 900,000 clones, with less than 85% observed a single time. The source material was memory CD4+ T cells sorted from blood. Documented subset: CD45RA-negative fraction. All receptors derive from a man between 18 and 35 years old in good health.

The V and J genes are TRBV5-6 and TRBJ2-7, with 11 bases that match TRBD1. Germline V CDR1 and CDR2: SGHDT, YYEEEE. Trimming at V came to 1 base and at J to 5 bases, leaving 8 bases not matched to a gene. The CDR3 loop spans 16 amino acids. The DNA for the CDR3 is TGTGCCAGCAGCTTGCGCAGGACAGGGGGCATGGACGAGCAGTACTTC. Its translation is CASSLRRTGGMDEQYF.

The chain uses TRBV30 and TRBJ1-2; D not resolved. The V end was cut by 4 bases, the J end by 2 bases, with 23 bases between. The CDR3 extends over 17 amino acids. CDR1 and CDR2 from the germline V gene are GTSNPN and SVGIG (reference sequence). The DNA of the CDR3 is TGTGCCTGGACCCGACCGGAACGTTATACGAGAAACTATGGCTACACCTTC. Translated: CAWTRPERYTRNYGYTF.

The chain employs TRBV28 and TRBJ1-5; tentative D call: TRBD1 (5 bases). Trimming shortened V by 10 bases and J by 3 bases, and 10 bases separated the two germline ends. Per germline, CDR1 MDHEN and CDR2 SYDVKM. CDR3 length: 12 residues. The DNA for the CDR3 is TGTGCCACGAAGGGGTACAATCAGCCCCAGCATTTT. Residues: CATKGYNQPQHF.

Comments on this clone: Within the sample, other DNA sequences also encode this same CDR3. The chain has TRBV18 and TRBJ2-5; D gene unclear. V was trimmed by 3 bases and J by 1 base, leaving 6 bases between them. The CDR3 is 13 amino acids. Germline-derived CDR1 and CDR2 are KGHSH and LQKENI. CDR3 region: CASSPSLQETQYF. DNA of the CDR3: TGTGCCAGCTCACCCTCTCTCCAAGAGACCCAGTACTTC.

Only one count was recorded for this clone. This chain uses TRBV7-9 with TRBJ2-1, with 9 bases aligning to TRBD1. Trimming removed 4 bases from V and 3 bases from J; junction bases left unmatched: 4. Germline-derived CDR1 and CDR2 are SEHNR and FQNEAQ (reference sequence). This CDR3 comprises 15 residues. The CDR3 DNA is TGTGCCAGCAGCTCCGGACAGGGGAACTACAATGAGCAGTTCTTC. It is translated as CASSSGQGNYNEQFF. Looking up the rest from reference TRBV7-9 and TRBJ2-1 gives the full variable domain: DTGVSQNPRHKITKRGQNVTFRCDPISEHNRLYWYRQTLGQGPEFLTYFQNEAQLEKSRLLSDRFSAERPKGSFSTLEIQRTEQGDSAMYLCASSSGQGNYNEQFFGPGTRLTVL.

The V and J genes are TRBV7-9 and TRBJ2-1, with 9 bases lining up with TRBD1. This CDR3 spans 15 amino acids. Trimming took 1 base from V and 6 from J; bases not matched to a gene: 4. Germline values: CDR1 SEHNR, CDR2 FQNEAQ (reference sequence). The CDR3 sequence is CASSLEGQGSNEQFF. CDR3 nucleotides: TGTGCCAGCAGCTTAGAGGGACAGGGCAGCAATGAGCAGTTCTTC.

The CDR3 loop reads CASSLLGTSRNTGELFF. DNA for the CDR3: TGTGCCAGCAGCCTATTAGGGACTAGCAGGAACACCGGGGAGCTGTTTTTT. The chain couples TRBV7-2 to TRBJ2-2, with 9 bases that match TRBD2. Germline CDR1 reads SGHTA; CDR2 reads FQGNSA. There are 17 residues in the CDR3. The trim removed 5 bases at V and 1 base at J, leaving 8 bases unmatched.

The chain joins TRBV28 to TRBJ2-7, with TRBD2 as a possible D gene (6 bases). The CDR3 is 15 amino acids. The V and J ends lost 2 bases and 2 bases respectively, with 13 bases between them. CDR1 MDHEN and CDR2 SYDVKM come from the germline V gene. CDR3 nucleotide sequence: TGTGCCAGCAGTTTAAGCCACCGGAGGGCCTACGAGCAGTACTTC. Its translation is CASSLSHRRAYEQYF.

The CDR3 sequence is CASSGGLSREQYF. In DNA form, the CDR3 reads TGCGCCAGCAGCGGAGGACTATCTCGGGAGCAGTACTTC. The genes are TRBV10-2 and TRBJ2-7, with D possibly TRBD2 on 6 matching bases. Germline V CDR1 and CDR2: WSHSY, SAAADI. The length of the CDR3 is 13 residues. The V end lost 6 bases, the J end lost 7 bases, and 16 bases lay between the germline ends.